These 2 T cell receptor beta chains share one sample of origin, sequenced in a study of long-term antiretroviral therapy in people with HIV. Researchers ran immunoSEQ v3.0 at survey level. Produced via immunoSEQ multiplex PCR; TCRdb's table is partial and in-frame only. The repertoire has around 20,000 clones, around 81% of them found once; the top ten carry less than 15%. Sequencing was performed on unsorted PBMCs, taken 2.9 years after starting antiretroviral therapy. These receptor sequences come from a woman aged 30 to 39 with HIV.

This chain connects TRBV27 to TRBJ2-4, with a weak D call TRBD1 (6 bases). The germline CDR1 and CDR2 sequences are MNHEY and SMNVEV (reference sequence). The germline V and J ends were trimmed by 6 bases and 0 bases, with 12 bases remaining between them. This CDR3 has 15 amino acids. This CDR3 reads CASSRTVLAKNIQYF. CDR3 coding DNA: TGTGCCAGCAGCCGGACAGTACTAGCCAAAAACATTCAGTACTTC.

The chain couples TRBV11-3 to TRBJ2-3, with 8 bases aligning to TRBD1. In germline, CDR1 is SGHNT, CDR2 YENEEA. This CDR3 contains 12 residues. The V and J ends lost 7 bases and 6 bases, in that order; junction bases with no gene match: 3. The CDR3 loop reads CASKGQADTQYF. CDR3 DNA sequence: TGTGCCAGCAAGGGACAGGCGGATACGCAGTATTTT.